This T cell receptor (beta chain) was identified during a study of beta chain features in type 1 diabetes. This clone appeared a few times. CD45RO/CCR7/CD25/CD127/CD95/CD27 sorting isolated CD4+ naive, central memory, regulatory and stem cell-like memory cells. Post-sort purity exceeded 95% for all sorted populations. Every isolated RNA sample was fully reverse transcribed, so sequencing captured expressed TCRB transcripts. Sequenced naive, central memory and regulatory T cell samples produced an average of roughly 3.6 million reads. Sequenced by immunoSEQ multiplex PCR; TCRdb stores in-frame clones only, minus some. The sample has about 140,000 clones, about 7% seen once. Germline CDR1 and CDR2: SEHNR and FQNEAQ (reference sequence). This CDR3 is built from 12 residues. With 6 bases clipped from V and 8 bases from J, the junction kept 4 bases outside the gene matches.

The sample taken for sequencing was central memory CD4+ T cells from blood. The chain carries TRBV7-9 and TRBJ1-2, with TRBD1 matching over 9 bases. The origin of this receptor is a woman aged 25 to 39 in good health. In DNA, the CDR3 is TGTGCCAGCAGGGGGACAGGGAGCGGCTACACCTTC. Translating it yields CASRGTGSGYTF.